The clone carrying this TCR beta chain was observed a handful of times. V was clipped by 4 bases and J by 5 bases, with 21 bases between them. CDR3 length equals 15 residues. Germline V gene lookup returns CDR1 DFQATT and CDR2 SNEGSKA (reference sequence). The data originate from a study of identical twins. TCRdb called the 5' RACE reads again in MiXCR, with one record for every CDR3 protein. The repertoire includes about 720,000 distinct CDR3 sequences, over 15% of them detected once, and around 12% sits in the top ten. Everyone who donated was a healthy Caucasian. Separately, the same data were catalogued under a study of T cells expressing NK-cell markers.

The sequencing input was PBMCs. This TCR came from a woman younger than 35 in good health. This sequence joins TRBV20-1 and TRBJ2-7, with a tentative D call TRBD2 (6 bases). CDR3 region: CSAKSPGTLLHEQYF. CDR3 coding DNA: TGCAGTGCTAAGTCCCCAGGGACTTTACTCCACGAGCAGTACTTC.